This paragraph reports one T cell receptor beta chain. This entry comes from a study of blood T cell repertoires in COVID-19. Study-wide background: Samples came from the United States, Italy and Spain, spanning acute and convalescent COVID-19. Nucleic acid was either cDNA or gDNA, and it came from T cells, B-cell-depleted T cells, or PBMCs.

V was clipped by 3 bases and J by 6 bases, with 18 bases between them. The CDR3 loop spans 16 amino acids. From germline, CDR1 is LNHNV and CDR2 YYDKDF (reference sequence). In the source study's methods: Amplified reference gene primers provided the basis for estimating nucleated cell counts. TCRdb's copy holds only in-frame clones and misses some; the assay was immunoSEQ multiplex PCR. The D gene and trimming were derived from the DNA, and the V and J assignments and clone size from that table. The repertoire includes about 440,000 clones, around nine tenths of them detected once, and over 4% sits in the top ten.

The receptor comes from a woman aged 25 to 39 with acute or convalescent COVID-19. The material sequenced was peripheral blood. The chain is built from TRBV15 and TRBJ2-4; a possible D gene is TRBD1 (5 bases). CDR3 sequence (DNA): TGTGCCACCAGCAGTGGGGCCTCCGGTCGGTCAAACATTCAGTACTTC. As protein: CATSSGASGRSNIQYF.